This TCR beta chain was documented in a study of OX40 agonist ivuxolimab in advanced cancers. As for the study in general: A male proportion of about 84% was recorded, with mean age roughly 60 years and range roughly 20 to 90.

Sequencing was performed with immunoSEQ multiplex PCR; in TCRdb, only in-frame clones are kept and a portion is missing. Of tens of thousands of clones listed, approximately 90% are singletons. CDR1 is SGDLS, CDR2 YYNGEE, per germline. Trimming took 0 bases from V and 4 from J, leaving 11 bases between them. The CDR3 spans 14 residues. Sequencing was performed on CD4+ or CD8+ T cells sorted from blood, taken in a trial of the OX40 agonist ivuxolimab. The gene calls are TRBV9 and TRBJ2-7; D possibly corresponds to TRBD2 (5 bases). The clonotype comes from an adult with an advanced solid tumor such as melanoma, head and neck, liver or kidney cancer. The CDR3 DNA is TGTGCCAGCAGCGTAGGAGGGCCTGAATACGAGCAGTACTTC. Amino acids: CASSVGGPEYEQYF.